Following are 5 T cell receptor beta chains from one sample sequenced in a study of cytomegalovirus exposure and HLA in healthy donors. The PCR made use of 60 Vbeta and 13 Jbeta primers. TCRdb's table, derived via immunoSEQ multiplex PCR, lists solely in-frame clones and lacks some. The sample lists some 200,000 clones; 70% to 80% were seen once. Sequences were obtained from PBMCs. These receptors originate from a girl aged 2-9 years in good health and CMV-seronegative.

The chain employs TRBV5-6 and TRBJ2-1, with a tentative D call TRBD2 (5 bases). Per germline, CDR1 SGHDT and CDR2 YYEEEE. V was shortened by 1 base and J by 7 bases, with 9 bases between the two germline ends. The CDR3 covers 13 residues. The chain's CDR3 is CASSLRGGNEQFF. As DNA, the CDR3 is TGTGCCAGCAGCTTGCGCGGCGGGAATGAGCAGTTCTTC. The variable domain in full, with the rest retrieved from reference TRBV5-6 and TRBJ2-1, is DAGVTQSPTHLIKTRGQQVTLRCSPKSGHDTVSWYQQALGQGPQFIFQYYEEEERQRGNFPDRFSGHQFPNYSSELNVNALLLGDSALYLCASSLRGGNEQFFGPGTRLTVL.

The chain joins TRBV7-2 to TRBJ2-2; D may be TRBD1 (7 bases). The germline V and J ends were trimmed by 5 bases and 4 bases, with 8 bases remaining between them. Germline values: CDR1 SGHTA, CDR2 FQGNSA. CDR3 length equals 13 residues. CDR3 amino acids: CASSQGGTGELFF. Here the CDR3 DNA reads TGTGCCAGCAGCCAGGGGGGCACCGGGGAGCTGTTTTTT.

The chain uses TRBV15 and TRBJ2-1, with TRBD2 matching over 8 bases. From germline, CDR1 is LNHNV and CDR2 YYDKDF (reference sequence). This CDR3 region has 15 residues. The V gene end was trimmed by 0 bases and the J gene end by 7 bases; junction bases not matched to a gene: 5. Here the CDR3 reads CATSRDGLAQNEQFF. CDR3 nucleotide sequence: TGTGCCACCAGCAGAGATGGACTAGCACAGAATGAGCAGTTCTTC.

The rearrangement joins TRBV6-5 to TRBJ1-5; TRBD1 agrees at 7 bases. Germline V lookup: CDR1 MNHEY, CDR2 SVGAGI. This CDR3 comprises 13 residues. The J segment lost 3 bases and the V segment lost 6 bases, leaving 2 bases of the junction unmatched. The CDR3 loop is CASRDRYNQPQHF. DNA of the CDR3: TGTGCCAGCAGGGACAGGTACAATCAGCCCCAGCATTTT.

V usage is TRBV5-6 and J usage is TRBJ1-2, with 10 nucleotides matching TRBD1. The CDR3 is 15 residues long. Germline V CDR1 and CDR2: SGHDT, YYEEEE. Trimming took 3 bases from V and 2 from J; bases not matched to a gene: 4. The CDR3 region is CASSSGTGDNYGYTF. CDR3 nucleotide sequence: TGTGCCAGCAGCTCGGGGACAGGGGACAACTATGGCTACACCTTC.